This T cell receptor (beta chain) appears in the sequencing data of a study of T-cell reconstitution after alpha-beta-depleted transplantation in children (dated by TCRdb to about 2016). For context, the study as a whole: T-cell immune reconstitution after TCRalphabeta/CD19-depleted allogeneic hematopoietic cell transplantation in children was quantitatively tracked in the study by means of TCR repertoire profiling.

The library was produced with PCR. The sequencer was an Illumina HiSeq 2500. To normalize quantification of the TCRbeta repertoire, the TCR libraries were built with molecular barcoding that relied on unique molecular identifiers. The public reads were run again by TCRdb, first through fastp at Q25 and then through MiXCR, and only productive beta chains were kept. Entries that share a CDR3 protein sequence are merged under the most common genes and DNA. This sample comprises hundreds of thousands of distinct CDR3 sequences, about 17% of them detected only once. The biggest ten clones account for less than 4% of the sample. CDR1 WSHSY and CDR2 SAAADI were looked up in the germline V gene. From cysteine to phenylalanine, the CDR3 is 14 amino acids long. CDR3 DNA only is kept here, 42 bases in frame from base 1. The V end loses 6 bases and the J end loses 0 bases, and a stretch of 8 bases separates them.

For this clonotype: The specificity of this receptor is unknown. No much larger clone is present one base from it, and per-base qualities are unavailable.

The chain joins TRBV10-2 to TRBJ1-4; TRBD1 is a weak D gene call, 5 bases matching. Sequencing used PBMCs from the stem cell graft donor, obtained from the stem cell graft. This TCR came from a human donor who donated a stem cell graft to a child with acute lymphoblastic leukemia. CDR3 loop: CASRATATNEKLFF. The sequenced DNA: TGCGCCAGCAGGGCGACAGCAACTAATGAAAAACTGTTTTTT.